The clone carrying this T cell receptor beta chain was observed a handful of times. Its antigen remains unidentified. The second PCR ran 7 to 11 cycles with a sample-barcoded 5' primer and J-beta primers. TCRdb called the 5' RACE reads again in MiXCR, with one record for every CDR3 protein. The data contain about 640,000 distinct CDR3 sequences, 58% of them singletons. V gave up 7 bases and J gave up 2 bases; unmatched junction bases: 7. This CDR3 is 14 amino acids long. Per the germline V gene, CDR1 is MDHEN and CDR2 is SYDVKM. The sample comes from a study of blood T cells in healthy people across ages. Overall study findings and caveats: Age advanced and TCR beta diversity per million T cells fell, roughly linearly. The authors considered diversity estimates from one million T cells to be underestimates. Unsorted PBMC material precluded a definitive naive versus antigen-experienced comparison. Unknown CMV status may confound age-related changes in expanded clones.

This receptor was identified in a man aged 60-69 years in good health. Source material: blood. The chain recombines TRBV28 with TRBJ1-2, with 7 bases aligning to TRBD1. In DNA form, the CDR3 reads TGTGCCAGCATAACCCTGACAGGGAACTATGGCTACACCTTC. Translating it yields CASITLTGNYGYTF.